The clone carrying this TCR beta chain appeared a few times. The target antigen is unknown. The source of the sample is a study of T cells in Graves' hyperthyroidism and ophthalmopathy. General study findings and limits: A 13 V-J model separated ophthalmopathy from stable hyperthyroidism.

Germline V gene data show CDR1 as SGDLS and CDR2 as YYNGEE. Trimming removed 0 bases at V and 6 bases at J, with 13 bases between. The CDR3 sequence is 15 residues long. TCR beta CDR3 regions were amplified from RNA transcripts. The HTBI primer set served for first-round RT-PCR of the TCR CDR3. MiXCR, applied by TCRdb to the multiplex PCR reads, yields one record per CDR3 protein. The repertoire holds more than 300,000 distinct CDR3 sequences, with under 15% as singletons. This rearrangement joins TRBV9 to TRBJ1-5, with D possibly being TRBD1 (6 bases). The sample comprised blood. The receptor comes from a woman between 18 and 29 years old with Graves' hyperthyroidism. The CDR3 is CASSVGVAQGQPQHF. CDR3 in DNA: TGTGCCAGCAGCGTAGGAGTAGCACAGGGTCAGCCCCAGCATTTT.